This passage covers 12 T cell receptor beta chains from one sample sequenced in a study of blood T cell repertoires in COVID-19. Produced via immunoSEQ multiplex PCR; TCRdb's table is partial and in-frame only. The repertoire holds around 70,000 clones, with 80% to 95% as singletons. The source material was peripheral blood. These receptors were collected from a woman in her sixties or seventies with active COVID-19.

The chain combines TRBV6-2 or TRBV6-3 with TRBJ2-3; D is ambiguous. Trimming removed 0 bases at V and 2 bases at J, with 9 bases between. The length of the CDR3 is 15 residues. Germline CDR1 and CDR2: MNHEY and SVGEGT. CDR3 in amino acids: CASSYSRLPTDTQYF. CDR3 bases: TGTGCCAGCAGTTACTCGCGGTTGCCCACAGATACGCAGTATTTT.

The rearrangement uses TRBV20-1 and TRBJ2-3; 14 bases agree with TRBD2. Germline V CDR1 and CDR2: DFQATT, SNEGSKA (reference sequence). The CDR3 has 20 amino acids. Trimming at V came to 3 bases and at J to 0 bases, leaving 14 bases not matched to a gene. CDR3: CSASGMPGLAGGLSTDTQYF. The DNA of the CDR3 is TGCAGTGCTAGTGGGATGCCCGGACTAGCGGGAGGTCTGAGCACAGATACGCAGTATTTT.

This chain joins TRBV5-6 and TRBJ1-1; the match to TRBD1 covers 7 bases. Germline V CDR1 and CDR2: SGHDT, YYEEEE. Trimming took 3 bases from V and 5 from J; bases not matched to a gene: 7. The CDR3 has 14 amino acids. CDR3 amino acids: CASSSLTGDTEAFF. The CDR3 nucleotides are TGTGCCAGCAGCTCCCTTACAGGGGATACTGAAGCTTTCTTT.

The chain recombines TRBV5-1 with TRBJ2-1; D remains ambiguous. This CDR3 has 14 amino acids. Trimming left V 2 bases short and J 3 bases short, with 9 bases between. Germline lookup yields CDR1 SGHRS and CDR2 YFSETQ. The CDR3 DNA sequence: TGCGCCAGCAGCTTCCTCCCAGACTACAATGAGCAGTTCTTC. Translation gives CASSFLPDYNEQFF.

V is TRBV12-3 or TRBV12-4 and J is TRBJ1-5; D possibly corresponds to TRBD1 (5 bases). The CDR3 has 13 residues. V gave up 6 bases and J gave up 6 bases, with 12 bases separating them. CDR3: CASRVGGAQPQHF. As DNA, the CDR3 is TGTGCCAGCAGGGTCGGGGGTGCTCAGCCCCAGCATTTT.

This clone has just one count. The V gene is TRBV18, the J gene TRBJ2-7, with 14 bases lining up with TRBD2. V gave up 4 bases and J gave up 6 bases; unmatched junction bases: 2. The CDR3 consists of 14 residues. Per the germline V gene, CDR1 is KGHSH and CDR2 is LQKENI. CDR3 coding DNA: TGTGCCAGCTCACGAGGACTAGCGGGAGGCGAGCAGTACTTC. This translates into CASSRGLAGGEQYF.

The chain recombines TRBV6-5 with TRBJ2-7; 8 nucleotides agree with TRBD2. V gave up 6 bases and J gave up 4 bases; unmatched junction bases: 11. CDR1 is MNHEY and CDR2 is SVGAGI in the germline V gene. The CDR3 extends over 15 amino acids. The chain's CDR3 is CASSPGAGVLYEQYF. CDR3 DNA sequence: TGTGCCAGCAGCCCGGGAGCGGGAGTCTTGTACGAGCAGTACTTC.

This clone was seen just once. CDR3 DNA sequence: TGCGCCAGCAGCTTGGGAAGTGGCGGGACTGAAGCTTTCTTT. This encodes CASSLGSGGTEAFF. The chain links TRBV5-1 to TRBJ1-1; D unresolved. CDR1 is SGHRS, CDR2 YFSETQ, per germline. The CDR3 runs to 14 residues. Trimming stripped 0 bases from V and 5 bases from J, with 11 bases between. Looking up the rest from reference TRBV5-1 and TRBJ1-1 gives the full variable domain: KAGVTQTPRYLIKTRGQQVTLSCSPISGHRSVSWYQQTPGQGLQFLFEYFSETQRNKGNFPGRFSGRQFSNSRSEMNVSTLELGDSALYLCASSLGSGGTEAFFGQGTRLTVV.

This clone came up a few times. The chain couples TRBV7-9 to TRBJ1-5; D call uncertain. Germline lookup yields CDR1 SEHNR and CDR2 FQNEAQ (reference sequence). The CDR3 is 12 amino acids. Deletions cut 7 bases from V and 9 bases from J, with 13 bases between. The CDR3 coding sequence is TGTGCCAGCATCCTTACGACGGGGCCCCAGCATTTT. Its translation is CASILTTGPQHF. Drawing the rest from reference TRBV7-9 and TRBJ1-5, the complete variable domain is DTGVSQNPRHKITKRGQNVTFRCDPISEHNRLYWYRQTLGQGPEFLTYFQNEAQLEKSRLLSDRFSAERPKGSFSTLEIQRTEQGDSAMYLCASILTTGPQHFGDGTRLSIL.

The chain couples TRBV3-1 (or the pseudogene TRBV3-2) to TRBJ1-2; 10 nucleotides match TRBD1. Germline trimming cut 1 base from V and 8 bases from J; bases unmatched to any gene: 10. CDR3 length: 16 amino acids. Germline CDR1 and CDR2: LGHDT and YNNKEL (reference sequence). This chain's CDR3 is CASSQGTTGGDRGYTF. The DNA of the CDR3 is TGTGCCAGCAGCCAAGGAACGACAGGGGGCGACAGGGGCTACACCTTC.

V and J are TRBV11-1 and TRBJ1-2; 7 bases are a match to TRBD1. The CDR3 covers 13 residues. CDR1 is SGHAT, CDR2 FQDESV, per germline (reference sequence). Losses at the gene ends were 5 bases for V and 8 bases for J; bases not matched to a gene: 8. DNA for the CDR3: TGTGCCAGCAGCCCCAACAGGGGTGGCGGCTACACCTTC. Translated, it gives CASSPNRGGGYTF. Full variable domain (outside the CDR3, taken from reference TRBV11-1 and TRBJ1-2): EAEVAQSPRYKITEKSQAVAFWCDPISGHATLYWYRQILGQGPELLVQFQDESVVDDSQLPKDRFSAERLKGVDSTLKIQPAELGDSAMYLCASSPNRGGGYTFGSGTRLTVV.

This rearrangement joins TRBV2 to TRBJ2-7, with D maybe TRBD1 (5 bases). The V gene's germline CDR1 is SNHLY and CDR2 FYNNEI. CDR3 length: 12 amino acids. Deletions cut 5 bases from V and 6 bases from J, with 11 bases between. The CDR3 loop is CASSLRVGEQYF. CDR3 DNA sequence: TGTGCCAGCAGTCTCAGGGTAGGCGAGCAGTACTTC.